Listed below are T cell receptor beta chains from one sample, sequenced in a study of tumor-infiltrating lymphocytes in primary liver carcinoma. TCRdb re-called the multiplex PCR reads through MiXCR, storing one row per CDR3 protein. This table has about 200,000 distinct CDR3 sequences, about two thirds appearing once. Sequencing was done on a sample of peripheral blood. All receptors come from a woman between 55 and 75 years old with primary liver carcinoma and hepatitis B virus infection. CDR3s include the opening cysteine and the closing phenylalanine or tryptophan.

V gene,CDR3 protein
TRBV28,CASSLRRSSTDTQYF
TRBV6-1,CASVRLAGATLQETHYF
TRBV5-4,CASSFGVPGHGNQETQYF
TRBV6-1,CASSGRLAHSYNEQFF
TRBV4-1,CASSQQQGLGTGELFF
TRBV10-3,CAISGGQASGYEQYF
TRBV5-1,CASSLGGQGAGWNTEAFF
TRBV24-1,CATSGTGGREQETQYF
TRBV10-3,CAISPGTRSDTQYF
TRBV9,CASSGRGADTEAFF
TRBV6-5,CASSYWASGRVRDEQFF
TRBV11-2,CAGSTGIGVYNEQFF
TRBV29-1,CSVARGRTYEQYF
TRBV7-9,CANSFIWVMYTEAFF
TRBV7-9,CASSFLLAGINEQFF
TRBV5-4,CASSIGTSGITGELFF
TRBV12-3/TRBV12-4,CARSQNRASIYGYTF
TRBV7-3,CASSYTGGDYTGELFF
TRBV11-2,CSSSYATGEKFF
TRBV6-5,CASSYRRQETQYF
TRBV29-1,CSVERWNSDDYTF
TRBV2,CASSADSNQPQHF
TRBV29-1,CSVEGGRGADTQYF
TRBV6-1,CASTGTNRDQPKHF
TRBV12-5,CASGLAGSDTQYF
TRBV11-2,CLSSLDGLYNDQFF
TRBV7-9,CASSLGLPYTQYF
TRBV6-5,CASTSGGTQYF